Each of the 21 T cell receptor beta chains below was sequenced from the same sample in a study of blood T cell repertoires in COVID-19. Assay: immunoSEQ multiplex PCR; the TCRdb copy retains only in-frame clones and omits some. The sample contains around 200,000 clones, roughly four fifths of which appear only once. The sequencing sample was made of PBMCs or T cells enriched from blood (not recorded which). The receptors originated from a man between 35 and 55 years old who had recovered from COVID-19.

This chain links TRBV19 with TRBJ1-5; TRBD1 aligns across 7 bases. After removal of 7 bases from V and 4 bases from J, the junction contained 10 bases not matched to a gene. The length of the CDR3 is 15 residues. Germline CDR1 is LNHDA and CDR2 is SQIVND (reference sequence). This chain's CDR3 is CASTPTGLSNQPQHF. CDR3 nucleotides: TGTGCCAGTACTCCGACAGGGTTAAGTAATCAGCCCCAGCATTTT.

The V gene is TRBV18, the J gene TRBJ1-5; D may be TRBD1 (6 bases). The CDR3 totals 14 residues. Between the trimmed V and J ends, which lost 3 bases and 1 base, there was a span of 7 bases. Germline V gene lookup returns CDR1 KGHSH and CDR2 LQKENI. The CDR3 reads CASSPQGSNQPQHF. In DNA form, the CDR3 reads TGTGCCAGCTCACCCCAGGGGAGCAATCAGCCCCAGCATTTT.

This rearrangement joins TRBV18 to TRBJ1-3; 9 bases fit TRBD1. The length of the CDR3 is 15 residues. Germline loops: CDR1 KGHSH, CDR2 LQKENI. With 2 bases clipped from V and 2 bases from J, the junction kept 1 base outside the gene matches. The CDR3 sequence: CASSPGTGTGNTIYF. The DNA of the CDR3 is TGTGCCAGCTCACCAGGGACAGGGACTGGAAACACCATATATTTT. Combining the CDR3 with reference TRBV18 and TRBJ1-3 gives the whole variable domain NAGVMQNPRHLVRRRGQEARLRCSPMKGHSHVYWYRQLPEEGLKFMVYLQKENIIDESGMPKERFSAEFPKEGPSILRIQQVVRGDSAAYFCASSPGTGTGNTIYFGEGSWLTVV.

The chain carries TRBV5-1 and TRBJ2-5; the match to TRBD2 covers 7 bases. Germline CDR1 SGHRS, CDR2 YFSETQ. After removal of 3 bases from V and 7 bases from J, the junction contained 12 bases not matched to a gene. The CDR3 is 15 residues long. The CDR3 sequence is CASSSRRTREGTQYF. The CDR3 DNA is TGCGCCAGCAGCTCGAGGAGGACAAGGGAGGGGACCCAGTACTTC.

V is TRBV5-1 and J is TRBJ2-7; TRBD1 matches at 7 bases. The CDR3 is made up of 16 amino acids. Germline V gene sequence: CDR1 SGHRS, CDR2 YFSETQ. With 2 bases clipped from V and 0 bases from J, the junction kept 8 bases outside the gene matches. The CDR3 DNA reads TGCGCCAGCAGCTTAGGGGACAGCGATAACTCCTACGAGCAGTACTTC. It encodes CASSLGDSDNSYEQYF.

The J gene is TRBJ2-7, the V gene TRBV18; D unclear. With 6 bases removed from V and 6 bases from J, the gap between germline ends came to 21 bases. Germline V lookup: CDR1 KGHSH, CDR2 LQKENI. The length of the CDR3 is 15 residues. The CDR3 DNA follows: TGTGCCAGCTCCCACCGTGCGAACCATGGGCTCGAGCAGTACTTC. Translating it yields CASSHRANHGLEQYF. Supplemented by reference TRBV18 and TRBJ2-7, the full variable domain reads NAGVMQNPRHLVRRRGQEARLRCSPMKGHSHVYWYRQLPEEGLKFMVYLQKENIIDESGMPKERFSAEFPKEGPSILRIQQVVRGDSAAYFCASSHRANHGLEQYFGPGTRLTVT.

The CDR3 here is CASSLGTSGREQFF. The CDR3 coding sequence is TGTGCCAGCAGCTTGGGGACTAGCGGTCGTGAGCAGTTCTTC. The rearrangement joins TRBV11-3 to TRBJ2-1; 11 bases are shared with TRBD2. CDR1 is SGHNT, CDR2 YENEEA, per germline. This CDR3 is 14 amino acids long. The junction had 4 bases not matched to a gene; V was cut back by 3 bases and J by 9 bases.

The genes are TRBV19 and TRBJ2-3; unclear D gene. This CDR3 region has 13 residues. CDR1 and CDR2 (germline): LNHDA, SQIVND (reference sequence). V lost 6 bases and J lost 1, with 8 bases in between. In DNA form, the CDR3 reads TGTGCCAGTAGGGTCCCGGGCACAGATACGCAGTATTTT. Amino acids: CASRVPGTDTQYF.

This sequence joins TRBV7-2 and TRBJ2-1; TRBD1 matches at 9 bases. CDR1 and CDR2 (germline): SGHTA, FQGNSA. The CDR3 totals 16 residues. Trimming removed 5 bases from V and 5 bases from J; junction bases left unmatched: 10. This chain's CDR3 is CASSPQPGQGHNEQFF. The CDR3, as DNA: TGTGCCAGCAGCCCCCAACCGGGACAGGGTCACAATGAGCAGTTCTTC.

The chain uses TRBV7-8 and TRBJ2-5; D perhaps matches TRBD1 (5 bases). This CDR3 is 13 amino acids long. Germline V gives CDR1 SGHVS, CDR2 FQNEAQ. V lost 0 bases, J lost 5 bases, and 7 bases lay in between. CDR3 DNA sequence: TGTGCCAGCAGCTTAGCGGGGCTGGAGACCCAGTACTTC. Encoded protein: CASSLAGLETQYF.

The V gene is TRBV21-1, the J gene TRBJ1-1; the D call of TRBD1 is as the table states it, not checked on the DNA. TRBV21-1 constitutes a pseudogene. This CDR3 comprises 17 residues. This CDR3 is CASSKEGRPCRGTEAFF. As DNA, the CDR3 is TGTGCCAGCAGCAAAGAGGGCAGGCCGTGTAGGGGAACTGAAGCTTTCTTT.

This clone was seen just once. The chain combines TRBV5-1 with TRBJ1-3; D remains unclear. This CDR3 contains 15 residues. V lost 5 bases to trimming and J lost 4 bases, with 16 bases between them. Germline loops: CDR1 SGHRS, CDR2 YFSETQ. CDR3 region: CASSSIGGGGNTIYF. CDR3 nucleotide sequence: TGCGCCAGCAGTTCAATCGGTGGCGGAGGAAACACCATATATTTT.

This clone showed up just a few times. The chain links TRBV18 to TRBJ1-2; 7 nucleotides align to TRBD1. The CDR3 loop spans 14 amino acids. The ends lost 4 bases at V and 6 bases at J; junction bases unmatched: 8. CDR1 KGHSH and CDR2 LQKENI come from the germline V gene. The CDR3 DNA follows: TGTGCCAGCTCACTCCGCCAGGGGGTGGATGGCTACACCTTC. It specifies CASSLRQGVDGYTF.

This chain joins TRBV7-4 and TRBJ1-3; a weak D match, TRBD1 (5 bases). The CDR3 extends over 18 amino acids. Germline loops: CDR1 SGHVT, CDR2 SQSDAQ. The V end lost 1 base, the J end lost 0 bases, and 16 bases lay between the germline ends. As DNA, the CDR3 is TGTGCCAGCAGCTTAGGGGGCATCCAGGTCAGCTCTGGAAACACCATATATTTT. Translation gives CASSLGGIQVSSGNTIYF.

The CDR3 here is CASSLTPGQRETQYF. DNA of the CDR3: TGTGCCAGCAGCTTAACGCCGGGACAAAGGGAGACCCAGTACTTC. This rearrangement joins TRBV7-3 to TRBJ2-5, with D tentatively TRBD1 (6 bases). Trimming stripped 0 bases from V and 5 bases from J, with 13 bases between. The V gene's germline CDR1 is SGHTA and CDR2 FQGTGA. The CDR3 is 15 amino acids.

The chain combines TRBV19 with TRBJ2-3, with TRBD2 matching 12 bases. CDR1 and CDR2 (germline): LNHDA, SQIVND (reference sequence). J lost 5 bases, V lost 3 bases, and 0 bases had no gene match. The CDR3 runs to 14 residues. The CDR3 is CASSMGLAGDTQYF. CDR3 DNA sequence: TGTGCCAGTAGTATGGGACTAGCGGGAGATACGCAGTATTTT.

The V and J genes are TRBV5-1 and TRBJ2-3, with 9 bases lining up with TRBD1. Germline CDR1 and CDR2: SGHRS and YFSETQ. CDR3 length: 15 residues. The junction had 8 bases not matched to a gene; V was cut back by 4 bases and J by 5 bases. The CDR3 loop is CASSPGTGLIDTQYF. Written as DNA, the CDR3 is TGCGCCAGCAGCCCCGGGACAGGGTTGATAGATACGCAGTATTTT.

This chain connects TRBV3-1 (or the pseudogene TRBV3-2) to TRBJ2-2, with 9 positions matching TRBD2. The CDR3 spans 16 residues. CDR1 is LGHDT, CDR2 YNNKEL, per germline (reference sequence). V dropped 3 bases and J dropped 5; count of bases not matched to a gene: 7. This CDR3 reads CASSHYSGSGTGELFF. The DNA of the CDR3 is TGTGCCAGCAGCCATTATAGCGGGAGTGGAACCGGGGAGCTGTTTTTT.

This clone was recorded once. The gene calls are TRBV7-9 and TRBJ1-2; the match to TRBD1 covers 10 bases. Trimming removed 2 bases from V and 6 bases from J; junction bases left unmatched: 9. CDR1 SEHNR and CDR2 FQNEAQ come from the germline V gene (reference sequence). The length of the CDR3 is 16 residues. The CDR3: CASSLLNDRGRDGYTF. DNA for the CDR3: TGTGCCAGCAGCTTACTAAACGACAGGGGGCGTGATGGCTACACCTTC.

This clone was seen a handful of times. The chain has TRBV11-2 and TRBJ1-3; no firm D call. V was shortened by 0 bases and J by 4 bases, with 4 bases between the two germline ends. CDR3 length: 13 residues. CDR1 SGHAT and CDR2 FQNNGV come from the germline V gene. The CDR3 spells CASSLDPGNTIYF. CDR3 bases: TGTGCCAGCAGCTTAGATCCAGGAAACACCATATATTTT. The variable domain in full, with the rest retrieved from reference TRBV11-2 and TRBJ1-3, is EAGVAQSPRYKIIEKRQSVAFWCNPISGHATLYWYQQILGQGPKLLIQFQNNGVVDDSQLPKDRFSAERLKGVDSTLKIQPAKLEDSAVYLCASSLDPGNTIYFGEGSWLTVV.

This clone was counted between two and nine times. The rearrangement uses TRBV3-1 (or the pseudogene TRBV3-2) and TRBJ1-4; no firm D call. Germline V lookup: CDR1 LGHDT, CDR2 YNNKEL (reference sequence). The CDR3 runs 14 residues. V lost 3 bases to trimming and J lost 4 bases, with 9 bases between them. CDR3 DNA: TGTGCCAGCAGCCAGTCCAGCGGTAATGAAAAACTGTTTTTT. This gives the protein CASSQSSGNEKLFF.